The entry below describes one T cell receptor beta chain. The target antigen is unknown. This sample was included in a study of T cells after yellow fever vaccination. Points from the study as a whole: Post-booster samples contained most primary-vaccination clones (approximately 96% CD4, roughly 88% CD8). A weaker but faster secondary response was observed, peaking on day 5 versus 15.

5'RACE template switching generated TCR cDNA, adding a universal primer site and UMIs. TCRdb re-called the 5' RACE reads with MiXCR, one entry per CDR3 protein. The sample shows about 360,000 distinct CDR3 sequences, roughly 6.2% of them seen only once. This TCR was sampled from a man aged 25 to 40 who received the YFV17D yellow fever vaccine. The source material was PBMCs, sampled 5 days after the yellow fever booster vaccination.

The DNA for the CDR3 is TGCGCCAGCCTGGGACTAGCGGGAGAAACCGGGGAGCTGTTTTTT. Its translation: CASLGLAGETGELFF. The chain links TRBV5-1 to TRBJ2-2; 14 bases line up with TRBD2. This CDR3 contains 15 residues. Germline-derived CDR1 and CDR2 are SGHRS and YFSETQ. V lost 7 bases to trimming and J lost 5 bases; unmatched junction nucleotides: 4.